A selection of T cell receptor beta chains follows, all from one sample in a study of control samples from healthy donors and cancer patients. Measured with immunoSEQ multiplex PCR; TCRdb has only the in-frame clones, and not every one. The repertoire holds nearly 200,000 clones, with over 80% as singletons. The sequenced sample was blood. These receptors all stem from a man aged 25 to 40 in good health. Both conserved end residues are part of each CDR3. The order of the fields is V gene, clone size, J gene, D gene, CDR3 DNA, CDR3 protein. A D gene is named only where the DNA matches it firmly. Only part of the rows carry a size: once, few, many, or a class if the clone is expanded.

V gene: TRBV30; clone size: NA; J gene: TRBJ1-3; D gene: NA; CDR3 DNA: TGTGCCTGGAGCCCGGACGGCAACTCTGGAAACACCATATATTTT; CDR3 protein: CAWSPDGNSGNTIYF
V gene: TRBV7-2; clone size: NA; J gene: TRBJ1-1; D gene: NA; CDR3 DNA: TGTGCCAGCAGCTTCAGAAGGGCGAACACTGAAGCTTTCTTT; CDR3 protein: CASSFRRANTEAFF
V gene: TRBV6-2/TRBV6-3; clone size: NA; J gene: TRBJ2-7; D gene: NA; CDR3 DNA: TGTGCCAGCAGTAGGGGTGGTAGTTTCTACGAGCAGTACTTC; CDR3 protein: CASSRGGSFYEQYF
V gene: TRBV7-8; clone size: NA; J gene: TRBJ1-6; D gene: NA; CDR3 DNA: TGTGCCAGCAGCTTAGCAAATTCACCCCTCCACTTT; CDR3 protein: CASSLANSPLHF
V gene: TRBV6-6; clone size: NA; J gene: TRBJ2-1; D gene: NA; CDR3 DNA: TGTGCCAGCAGTTACCCTTTAGCGGAGCCCTACAATGAGCAGTTCTTC; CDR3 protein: CASSYPLAEPYNEQFF
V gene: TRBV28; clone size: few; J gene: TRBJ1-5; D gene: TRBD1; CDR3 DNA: TGTGCCAGCAGTTTGATCGGGACAGGGGGCGTGAATCAGCCCCAGCATTTT; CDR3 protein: CASSLIGTGGVNQPQHF
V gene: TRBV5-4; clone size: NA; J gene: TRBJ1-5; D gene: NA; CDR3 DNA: TGTGCCAGCAGCTTGTGGGGGAGTCGCAATCAGCCCCAGCATTTT; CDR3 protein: CASSLWGSRNQPQHF
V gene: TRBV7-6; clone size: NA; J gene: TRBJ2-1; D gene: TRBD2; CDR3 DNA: TGTGCCAGCAGCACGGGACTAGCGGCCCACAATGAGCAGTTCTTC; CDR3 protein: CASSTGLAAHNEQFF
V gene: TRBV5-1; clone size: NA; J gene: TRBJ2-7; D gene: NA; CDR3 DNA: TGCGCCAGCAGCTTGGCCTTCCAGGAGCAGTACTTC; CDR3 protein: CASSLAFQEQYF
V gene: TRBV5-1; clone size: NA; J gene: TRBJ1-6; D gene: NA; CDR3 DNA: TGCGCCAGCAGCACCGGACATCCGTCTTCTTCACCCCTCCACTTT; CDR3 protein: CASSTGHPSSSPLHF
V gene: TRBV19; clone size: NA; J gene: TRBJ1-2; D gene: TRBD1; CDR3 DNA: TGTGCCAGCCGCAGGGGGAGTCCTTCCTATGGCTACACCTTC; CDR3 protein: CASRRGSPSYGYTF
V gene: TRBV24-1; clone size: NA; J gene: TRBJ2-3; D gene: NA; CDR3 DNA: TGTGCCACCAGGGCGGGGAAGGGCGATACGCAGTATTTT; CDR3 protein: CATRAGKGDTQYF
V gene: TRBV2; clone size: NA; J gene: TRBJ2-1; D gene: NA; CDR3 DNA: TGTGCCAGCAGTGATAAGGGGGTCACTTACAATGAGCAGTTCTTC; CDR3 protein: CASSDKGVTYNEQFF
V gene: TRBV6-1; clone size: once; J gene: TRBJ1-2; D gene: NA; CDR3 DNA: TGTGCCAGCAGTGAAACCCAGGGAGGGGTCTATGGCTACACCTTC; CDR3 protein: CASSETQGGVYGYTF
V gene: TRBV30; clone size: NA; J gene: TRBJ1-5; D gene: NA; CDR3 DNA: TGTGCCTGGAGTTTTGGGGAAAATCAGCCCCAGCATTTT; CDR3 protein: CAWSFGENQPQHF
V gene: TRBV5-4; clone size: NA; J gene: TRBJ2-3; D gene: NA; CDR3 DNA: TGTGCCAGCGGCCCGGACAGTACCGCAGATACGCAGTATTTT; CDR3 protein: CASGPDSTADTQYF
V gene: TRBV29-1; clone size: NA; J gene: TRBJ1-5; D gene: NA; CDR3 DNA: TGCAGCGTTGTGGAACAGCCGAATCAGCCCCAGCATTTT; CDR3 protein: CSVVEQPNQPQHF
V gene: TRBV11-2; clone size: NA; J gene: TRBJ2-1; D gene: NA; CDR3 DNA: TGTGCCAGCAGCTTGTTAAATGAGCAGTTCTTC; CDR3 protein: CASSLLNEQFF
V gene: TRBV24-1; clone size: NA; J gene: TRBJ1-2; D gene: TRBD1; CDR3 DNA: TGTGCCACCGGCCACAGGGGTCAGATGAACTATGGCTACACCTTC; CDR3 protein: CATGHRGQMNYGYTF
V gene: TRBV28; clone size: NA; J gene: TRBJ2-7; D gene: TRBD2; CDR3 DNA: TGTGCCAGCACTACCCTAGCGGAACAGTACTTC; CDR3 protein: CASTTLAEQYF
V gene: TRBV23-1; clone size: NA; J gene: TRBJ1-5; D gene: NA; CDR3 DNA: TGCGCCAGCAGCCCCCCTTGGGGGCAGGATCAGCCCCAGCATTTT; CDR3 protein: CASSPPWGQDQPQHF
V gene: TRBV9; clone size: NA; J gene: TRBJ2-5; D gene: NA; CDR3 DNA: TGTGCCAGCAGCCCAGGAGGGGCCCAGTACTTC; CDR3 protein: CASSPGGAQYF
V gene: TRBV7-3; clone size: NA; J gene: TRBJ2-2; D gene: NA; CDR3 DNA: TGTGCCAGCAGGGGAGGGGGCCCTCTGAGCACCGGGGAGCTGTTTTTT; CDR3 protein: CASRGGGPLSTGELFF
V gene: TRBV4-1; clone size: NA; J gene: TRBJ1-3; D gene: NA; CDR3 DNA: TGCGCCAGCAGCCGAACGGGATCAACTGGAAACACCATATATTTT; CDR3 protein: CASSRTGSTGNTIYF
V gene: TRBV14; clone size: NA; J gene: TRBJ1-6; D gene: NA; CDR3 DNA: TGTGCCAGCAGCCAACGTGGGGGCGCTTCACCCCTCCACTTT; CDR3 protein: CASSQRGGASPLHF
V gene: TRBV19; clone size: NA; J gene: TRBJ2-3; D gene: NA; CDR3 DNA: TGTGCCAGCAAGGGACCCGAGGGGCAGTATTTT; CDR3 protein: CASKGPEGQYF
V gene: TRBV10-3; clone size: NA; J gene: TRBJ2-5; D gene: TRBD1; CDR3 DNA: TGTGCCATCTCCGGGACAGAAGAGACCCAGTACTTC; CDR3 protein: CAISGTEETQYF
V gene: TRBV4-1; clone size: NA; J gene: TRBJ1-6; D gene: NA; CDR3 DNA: TGCGCCAGCAGCCAAGAGTCTCGGCCAGAGTCTAATTCACCCCTCCACTTT; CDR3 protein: CASSQESRPESNSPLHF
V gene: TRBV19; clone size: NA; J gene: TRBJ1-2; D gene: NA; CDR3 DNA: TGTGCCAGTAGTATATCACCCCAGGACGCTAACTATGGCTACACCTTC; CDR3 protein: CASSISPQDANYGYTF
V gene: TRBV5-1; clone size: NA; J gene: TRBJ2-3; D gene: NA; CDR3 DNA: TGCGCCAGCAGCTTGAGGGCCCCCAGGTTGGAAGATACGCAGTATTTT; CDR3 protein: CASSLRAPRLEDTQYF
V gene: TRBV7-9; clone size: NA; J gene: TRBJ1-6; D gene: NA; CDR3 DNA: TGTGCCAGCGCAGGGACCGGCGGATATTCACCCCTCCACTTT; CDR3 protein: CASAGTGGYSPLHF
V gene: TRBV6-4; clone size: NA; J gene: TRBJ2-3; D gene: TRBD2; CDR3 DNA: TGTGCCAGCAGAAGCGGGACGCCCTGTGGTTATTTT; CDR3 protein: CASRSGTPCGYF
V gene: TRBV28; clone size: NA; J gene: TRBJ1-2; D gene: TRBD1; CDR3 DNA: TGTGCCAGCAGTTTAAGAGGACAGGGTCCCTATGGCTACACCTTC; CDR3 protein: CASSLRGQGPYGYTF
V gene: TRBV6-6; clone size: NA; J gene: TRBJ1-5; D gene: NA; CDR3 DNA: TGTGCCAGCAGTTACATTCGTGGGGGTAAAAATCAGCCCCAGCATTTT; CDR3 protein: CASSYIRGGKNQPQHF
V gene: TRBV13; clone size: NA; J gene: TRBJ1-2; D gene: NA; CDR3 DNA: TGTGCCAGCAGGTACAGGTCCTCTAACTATGGCTACACCTTC; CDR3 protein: CASRYRSSNYGYTF
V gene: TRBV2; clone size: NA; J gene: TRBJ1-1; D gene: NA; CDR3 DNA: TGTGCCAGCACCATTTGGGGGAACACTGAAGCTTTCTTT; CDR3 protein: CASTIWGNTEAFF
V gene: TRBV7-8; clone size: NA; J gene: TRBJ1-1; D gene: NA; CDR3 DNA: TGTGCCAGCAGCTCTCGCCAAGGCGGGGAAGCTTTCTTT; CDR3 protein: CASSSRQGGEAFF
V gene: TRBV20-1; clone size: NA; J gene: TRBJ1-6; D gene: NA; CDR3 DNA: TGCAGTGCTAGTGGAGAGCCCTATAATTCACCCCTCCACTTT; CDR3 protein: CSASGEPYNSPLHF
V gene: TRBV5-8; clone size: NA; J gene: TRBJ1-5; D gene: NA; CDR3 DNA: TGTGCCAGCAGCTTGAACGGATTTGGCAATCAGCCCCAGCATTTT; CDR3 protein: CASSLNGFGNQPQHF
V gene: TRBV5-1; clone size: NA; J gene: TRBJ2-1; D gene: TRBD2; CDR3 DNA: TGCGCCAGCAGCTCCCAAAGCGGGGGGACATACAATGAGCAGTTCTTC; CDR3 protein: CASSSQSGGTYNEQFF
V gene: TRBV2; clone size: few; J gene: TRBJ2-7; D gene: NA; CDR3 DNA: TGTGCCAGCACAGTCGGCCCCAGCTCCTACGAGCAGTACTTC; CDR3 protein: CASTVGPSSYEQYF
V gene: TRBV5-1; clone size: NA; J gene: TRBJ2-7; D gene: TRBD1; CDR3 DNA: TGCGCCAGCAGCTTCGGGGACAGGGCCTACGAGCAGTACTTC; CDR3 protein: CASSFGDRAYEQYF
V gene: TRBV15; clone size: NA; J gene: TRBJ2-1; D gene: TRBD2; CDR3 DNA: TGTGCCACCAGCAGAGAGCCGGGTAGCGGGGGGATTTACAATGAGCAGTTCTTC; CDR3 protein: CATSREPGSGGIYNEQFF
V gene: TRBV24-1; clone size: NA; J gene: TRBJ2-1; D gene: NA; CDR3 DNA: TGTGCCACCAGTGACCCATCCCCCTCCGGGGCGGAGCAGTTCTTC; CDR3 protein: CATSDPSPSGAEQFF
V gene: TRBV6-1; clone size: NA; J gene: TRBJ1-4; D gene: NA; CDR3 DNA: TGTGCCAGCAGTGAATCCTATAATGAAAAACTGTTTTTT; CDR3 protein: CASSESYNEKLFF
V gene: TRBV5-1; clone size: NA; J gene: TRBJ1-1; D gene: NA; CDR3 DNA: TGCGCCAGCAGCCTATGGGCCGGGGCGAACACTGAAGCTTTCTTT; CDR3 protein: CASSLWAGANTEAFF
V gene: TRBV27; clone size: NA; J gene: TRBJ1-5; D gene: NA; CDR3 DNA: TGTGCCAGCAGTTTATCGGGCAGCAATCAGCCCCAGCATTTT; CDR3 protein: CASSLSGSNQPQHF
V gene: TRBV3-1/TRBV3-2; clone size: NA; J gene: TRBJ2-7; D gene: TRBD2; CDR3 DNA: TGTGCCAGCAGCCTCCGAGCAGCTAGCGGGAACTACGAGCAGTACTTC; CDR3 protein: CASSLRAASGNYEQYF
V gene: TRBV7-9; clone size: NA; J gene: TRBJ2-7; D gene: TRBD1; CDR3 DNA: TGTGCCAGCAGCCTTGCTAACAGGGGGCGCCTCGTGGCGCAGTACTTC; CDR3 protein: CASSLANRGRLVAQYF
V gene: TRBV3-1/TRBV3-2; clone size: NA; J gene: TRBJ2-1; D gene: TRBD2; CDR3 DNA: TGTGCCAGCAGCGTTCCCGGGACTAGCGGGGTCAATGAGCAGTTCTTC; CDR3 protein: CASSVPGTSGVNEQFF
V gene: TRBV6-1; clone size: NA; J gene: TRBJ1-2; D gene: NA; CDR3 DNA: TGTGCCAGCAGTGAAGGTGAACAGGGATATGGCTACACCTTC; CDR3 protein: CASSEGEQGYGYTF
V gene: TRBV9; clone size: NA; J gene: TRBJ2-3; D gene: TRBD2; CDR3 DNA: TGTGCCAGCAGCACGGGGGGGCCATATGATACGCAGTATTTT; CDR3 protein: CASSTGGPYDTQYF
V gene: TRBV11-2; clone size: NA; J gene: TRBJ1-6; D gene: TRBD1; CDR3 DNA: TGTGCCAGCAGCCCCGTGAGGGGGCGGAATTCACCCCTCCACTTT; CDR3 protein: CASSPVRGRNSPLHF
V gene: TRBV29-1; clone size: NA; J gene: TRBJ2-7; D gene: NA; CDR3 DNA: TGCAGCGTTGAGGTATCTGGGGGGCCTTACTCCTACGAGCAGTACTTC; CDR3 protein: CSVEVSGGPYSYEQYF
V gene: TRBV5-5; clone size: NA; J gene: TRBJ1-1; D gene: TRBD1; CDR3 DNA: TGTGCCAGCAGCATGGCGGCAGGGGGCGCGGGGGACACTGAAGCTTTCTTT; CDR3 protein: CASSMAAGGAGDTEAFF
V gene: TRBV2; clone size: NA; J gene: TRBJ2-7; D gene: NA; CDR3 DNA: TGTGCCAGCAGTGTCCAGGTTATACACGAGCAGTACTTC; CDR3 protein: CASSVQVIHEQYF
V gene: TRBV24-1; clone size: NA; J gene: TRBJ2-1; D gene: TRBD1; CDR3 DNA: TGTGCCACCAGTGTTCTCACCGGGACAGCCGATGAGCAGTTCTTC; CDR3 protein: CATSVLTGTADEQFF